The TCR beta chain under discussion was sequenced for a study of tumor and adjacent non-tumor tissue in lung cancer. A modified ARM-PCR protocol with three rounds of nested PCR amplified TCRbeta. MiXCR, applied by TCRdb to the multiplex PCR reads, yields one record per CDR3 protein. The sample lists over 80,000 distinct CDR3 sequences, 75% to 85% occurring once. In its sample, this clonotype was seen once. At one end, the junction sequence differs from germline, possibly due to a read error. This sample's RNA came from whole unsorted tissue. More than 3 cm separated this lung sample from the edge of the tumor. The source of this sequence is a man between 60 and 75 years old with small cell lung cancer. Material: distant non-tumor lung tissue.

The CDR3 spells CTSSLSPQETQYF. DNA of the CDR3: TGCACCAGCAGCTTGTCACCCCAAGAGACCCAGTACTTC. The V and J genes are TRBV5-1 and TRBJ2-5; D is unresolved. Germline V lookup: CDR1 SGHRS, CDR2 YFSETQ. This CDR3 has 13 residues.